This T cell receptor beta chain appears in the sequencing data of a study of blood T cell repertoires in COVID-19. Whole-study context: Recovered status in Cohort 3 required two negative PCRs, clearance, or symptom resolution.

Recruitment covered about two dozen US areas and drew participants whose ages spanned 18 to 89 years. CDR1 and CDR2 from the germline V gene are KGHSH and LQKENI. The CDR3 extends over 15 amino acids. Trimming cost V 3 bases and J 1 base, with 12 bases left between them. Here immunoSEQ multiplex PCR was the method, and the copy in TCRdb shows in-frame clones only, minus some. The sample carries about 210,000 clones, around 87% recorded once. The TCR comes from a young man in a cohort exposed to, infected with or recovered from COVID-19 (not recorded which). This sequence joins TRBV18 and TRBJ2-5, with D hard to call. Sequenced input: PBMCs or T cells enriched from blood (not recorded which). As DNA, the CDR3 is TGTGCCAGCTCACCGTTCTACTACATCCAAGAGACCCAGTACTTC. Translated, it gives CASSPFYYIQETQYF.